The sequence of this TCR beta chain was determined in a study of T cells in Graves' hyperthyroidism and ophthalmopathy. Regions amplified from RNA transcripts were the TCR beta CDR3 regions. Primed by the HTBI set, a first-round RT-PCR was run on the TCR CDR3. TCRdb reprocessed the multiplex PCR reads via MiXCR and lists one record per CDR3 protein. The sample contains about 620,000 distinct CDR3 sequences, under 20% of which appear only once. Germline-derived CDR1 and CDR2 are MNHNY and SVGAGI (reference sequence). After removal of 0 bases from V and 0 bases from J, the junction contained 4 bases not matched to a gene. The CDR3 extends over 16 amino acids. Uncontrolled infection, other autoimmune disease, pregnancy and lactation each barred patients from inclusion. This clonotype was seen only a few times.

The sample taken for sequencing was blood. The sequence derives from a woman in her twenties or thirties with Graves' hyperthyroidism. The chain is built from TRBV6-6 and TRBJ2-5; 7 bases are a match to TRBD2. CDR3 amino acids: CASSYSTGGNQETQYF. The DNA for the CDR3 is TGTGCCAGCAGTTACTCTACGGGGGGAAACCAAGAGACCCAGTACTTC.